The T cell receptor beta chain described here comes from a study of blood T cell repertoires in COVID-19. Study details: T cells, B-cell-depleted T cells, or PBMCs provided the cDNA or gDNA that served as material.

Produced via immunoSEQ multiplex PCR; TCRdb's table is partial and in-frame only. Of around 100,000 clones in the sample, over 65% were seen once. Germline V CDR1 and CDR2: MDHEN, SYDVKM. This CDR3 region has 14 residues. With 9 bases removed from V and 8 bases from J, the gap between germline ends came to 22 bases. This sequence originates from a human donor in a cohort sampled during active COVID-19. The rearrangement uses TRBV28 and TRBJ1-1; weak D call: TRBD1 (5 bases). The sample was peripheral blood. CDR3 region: CASRQPGHPWEAFF. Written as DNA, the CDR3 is TGTGCCAGTAGACAACCCGGACATCCTTGGGAAGCTTTCTTT. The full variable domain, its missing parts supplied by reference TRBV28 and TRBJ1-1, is DVKVTQSSRYLVKRTGEKVFLECVQDMDHENMFWYRQDPGLGLRLIYFSYDVKMKEKGDIPEGYSVSREKKERFSLILESASTNQTSMYLCASRQPGHPWEAFFGQGTRLTVV.